The 16 T cell receptor beta chains in this list originate from one sample, sequenced in a study of T cell repertoires in cytomegalovirus infection. The antigens for these receptors are not known. TCRdb re-analysed the reads in MiXCR, keeping a single row per CDR3 protein. The sample records about 920,000 distinct CDR3 sequences, 31% being singletons. Sample: cultured CD8+ T cells from PBMCs, taken from culture after CMV antigen stimulation. These receptors were taken from a human donor in good health (CMV status not recorded). Some clones in this sample may be carry-over from other donors' samples.

There are a few counts of this clonotype. The J gene is TRBJ2-1, the V gene TRBV7-9; 10 nucleotides agree with TRBD1. This CDR3 has 14 residues. CDR1 and CDR2 from the germline V gene are SEHNR and FQNEAQ (reference sequence). V was pared by 5 bases and J by 6 bases, with 4 bases of the junction left unmatched. The CDR3 nucleotides read TGTGCCAGCAGCGCCCGGACAGGGGGCAATGAGCAGTTCTTC. It codes for CASSARTGGNEQFF.

This clonotype was seen many times. V gene TRBV7-3 combines with J gene TRBJ1-1; D uncertain. The germline gives CDR1 SGHTA, CDR2 FQGTGA. CDR3 length: 15 amino acids. The V gene lost 1 base and the J gene lost 0 bases, with 9 bases spanning the gap. CDR3 region: CASSLSPGMNTEAFF. CDR3 nucleotides: TGTGCCAGCAGCTTAAGTCCGGGTATGAACACTGAAGCTTTCTTT.

This clonotype was detected only a few times. The chain employs TRBV4-2 and TRBJ1-2, with 10 bases identical to TRBD1. Germline lookup yields CDR1 LGHNA and CDR2 YNFKEQ. Unmatched junction bases numbered 3, after V lost 0 bases and J lost 2 bases. The CDR3 is 16 residues long. The CDR3 region is CASSQETGGANYGYTF. The CDR3 region has the DNA TGTGCCAGCAGCCAAGAGACAGGGGGCGCCAACTATGGCTACACCTTC.

The chain couples TRBV27 to TRBJ2-4; D uncertain. V was pared by 0 bases and J by 7 bases, with 7 bases between. The CDR3 consists of 13 residues. Per the germline V gene, CDR1 is MNHEY and CDR2 is SMNVEV (reference sequence). CDR3 protein: CASSLSGLNIQYF. CDR3 in DNA: TGTGCCAGCAGTTTATCAGGGCTGAACATTCAGTACTTC.

This clonotype showed up just once. This chain joins TRBV5-1 and TRBJ2-5, with D perhaps matching TRBD1 (6 bases). CDR3 size: 17 residues. The germline V gene has CDR1 SGHRS and CDR2 YFSETQ. Between the trimmed V and J ends, which lost 2 bases and 4 bases, there was a span of 21 bases. The CDR3 is CASSFWSLETGGETQYF. The CDR3 coding sequence is TGCGCCAGCAGCTTCTGGTCGCTAGAGACAGGTGGAGAGACCCAGTACTTC.

With respect to this clonotype: Compared with germline, one end of the junction differs, possibly owing to a read error. CDR3 sequence: CVSRRDRGYQETQYF. The CDR3, as DNA: TGTGTCAGCAGACGGGACAGGGGGTACCAAGAGACCCAGTACTTC. The chain employs TRBV6-4 and TRBJ2-5, with TRBD1 matching over 11 bases. This CDR3 has 15 residues. CDR1 is MRHNA and CDR2 is SNTAGT in the germline V gene.

This chain joins TRBV7-2 and TRBJ2-5; 7 bases agree with TRBD1. The length of the CDR3 is 14 residues. Germline V gene sequence: CDR1 SGHTA, CDR2 FQGNSA. V lost 9 bases, J lost 5 bases, and 12 bases stayed unmatched. CDR3 sequence (DNA): TGTGCCAGTGCTACGACAGGGTCGGGGGAGACCCAGTACTTC. Translated: CASATTGSGETQYF.

V gene TRBV12-3 or TRBV12-4 combines with J gene TRBJ1-2; a possible D gene is TRBD1 (5 bases). The germline V and J ends were trimmed by 8 bases and 4 bases, with 14 bases remaining between them. The CDR3 sequence is 13 residues long. CDR3 in amino acids: CASHMGGSYGYTF. In nucleotides, the CDR3 is TGTGCCAGCCACATGGGGGGGAGCTATGGCTACACCTTC.

The rearrangement uses TRBV20-1 and TRBJ2-3, with D tentatively TRBD2 (6 bases). Germline loops: CDR1 DFQATT, CDR2 SNEGSKA (reference sequence). The CDR3 extends over 16 amino acids. V lost 5 bases and J lost 4, with 22 bases in between. The CDR3 here is CSAPGVVGFSPDTQYF. In DNA form, the CDR3 reads TGCAGTGCTCCGGGAGTTGTGGGTTTTAGTCCAGATACGCAGTATTTT.

The chain couples TRBV6-6 to TRBJ2-5; D uncertain. The CDR3 runs 13 residues. Per germline, CDR1 MNHNY and CDR2 SVGAGI (reference sequence). V was pared by 2 bases and J by 5 bases, with 9 bases between. CDR3 bases: TGTGCCAGCAGTTACGGGTCAGTGGAGACCCAGTACTTC. Amino acids: CASSYGSVETQYF.

This clonotype was counted only a few times. The CDR3 is CASSLYEGGTDTQYF. The CDR3 bases are TGTGCCAGCAGTTTATACGAGGGGGGCACAGATACGCAGTATTTT. The rearrangement links TRBV28 to TRBJ2-3; TRBD1 is a possible D gene (6 bases). Germline CDR1 MDHEN, CDR2 SYDVKM. The CDR3 loop spans 15 amino acids. Trimming shortened V by 1 base and J by 1 base, and 9 bases separated the two germline ends.

The rearrangement joins TRBV27 to TRBJ2-3, with D unclear. Trimming removed 6 bases at V and 2 bases at J, with 15 bases between. CDR1 is MNHEY, CDR2 SMNVEV, per germline (reference sequence). CDR3 length: 15 amino acids. CDR3 nucleotide sequence: TGTGCCAGCAGCACCACGACCCGATACACAGATACGCAGTATTTT. It yields the protein CASSTTTRYTDTQYF.

J is TRBJ1-2 and V is TRBV19; unclear D gene. The length of the CDR3 is 14 residues. V was clipped by 5 bases and J by 6 bases, with 16 bases between them. Germline lookup yields CDR1 LNHDA and CDR2 SQIVND (reference sequence). The CDR3 DNA is TGTGCCAGTAGTTCGCTTCGTTATGAGAATGGCTACACCTTC. Translated, it gives CASSSLRYENGYTF.

The gene calls are TRBV4-3 and TRBJ2-3; 10 bases line up with TRBD1. Germline CDR1 and CDR2: LGHNA and YSLEER. The CDR3 sequence is 15 residues long. With 3 bases clipped from V and 4 bases from J, the junction kept 4 bases outside the gene matches. CDR3: CASSHKTGGADTQYF. The CDR3 DNA is TGCGCCAGCAGCCATAAGACAGGGGGCGCAGATACGCAGTATTTT.

This sequence joins TRBV7-4 and TRBJ2-1; TRBD2 matches at 7 bases. The J segment lost 10 bases and the V segment lost 5 bases, leaving 2 bases of the junction unmatched. CDR1 and CDR2 (germline): SGHVT, SQSDAQ. This CDR3 region has 11 residues. As DNA, the CDR3 is TGTGCCAGCAGCAATAGCGGGGAGCAGTTCTTC. Protein sequence: CASSNSGEQFF.

V is TRBV29-1 and J is TRBJ2-7, with a weak D call TRBD2 (6 bases). The CDR3 has 14 amino acids. V gave up 6 bases and J gave up 3 bases, with 18 bases separating them. CDR1 SQVTM and CDR2 ANQGSEA come from the germline V gene. The CDR3 DNA follows: TGCAGCGTCTTTCTGGACTACCCATTCTACGAGCAGTACGTC. Its translation: CSVFLDYPFYEQYV.